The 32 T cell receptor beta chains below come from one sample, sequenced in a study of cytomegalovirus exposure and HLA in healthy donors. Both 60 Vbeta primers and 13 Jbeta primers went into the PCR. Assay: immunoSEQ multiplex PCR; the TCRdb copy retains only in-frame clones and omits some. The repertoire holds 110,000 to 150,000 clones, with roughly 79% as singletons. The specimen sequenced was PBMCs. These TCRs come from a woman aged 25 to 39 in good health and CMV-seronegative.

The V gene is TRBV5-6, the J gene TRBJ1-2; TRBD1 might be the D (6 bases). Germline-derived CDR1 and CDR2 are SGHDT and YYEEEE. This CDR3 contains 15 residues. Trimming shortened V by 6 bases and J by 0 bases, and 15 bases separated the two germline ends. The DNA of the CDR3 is TGTGCCAGCACCGGCTACAGGGCTCCTAACTATGGCTACACCTTC. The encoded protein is CASTGYRAPNYGYTF.

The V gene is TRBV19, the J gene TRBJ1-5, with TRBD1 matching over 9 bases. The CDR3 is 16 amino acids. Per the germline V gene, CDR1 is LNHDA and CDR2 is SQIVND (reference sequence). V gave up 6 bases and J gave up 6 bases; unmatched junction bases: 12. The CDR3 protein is CASRHRGTGYGQPQHF. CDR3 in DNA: TGTGCCAGTAGGCACCGCGGGACAGGGTATGGTCAGCCCCAGCATTTT.

Here the CDR3 DNA reads TGTGCCAGTAGTATTGGGCAGGGGGAGACCCAGTACTTC. Its translation is CASSIGQGETQYF. The chain links TRBV19 to TRBJ2-5; the D gene is possibly TRBD1 (6 bases). Germline V gene sequence: CDR1 LNHDA, CDR2 SQIVND (reference sequence). The CDR3 length is 13 residues. With 3 bases removed from V and 5 bases from J, the gap between germline ends came to 10 bases.

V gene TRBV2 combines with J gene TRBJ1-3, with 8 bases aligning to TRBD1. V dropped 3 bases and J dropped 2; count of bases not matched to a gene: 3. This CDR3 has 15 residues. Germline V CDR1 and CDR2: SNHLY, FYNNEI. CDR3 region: CASSETGVTGNTIYF. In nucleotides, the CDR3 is TGTGCCAGCAGTGAGACAGGGGTAACTGGAAACACCATATATTTT.

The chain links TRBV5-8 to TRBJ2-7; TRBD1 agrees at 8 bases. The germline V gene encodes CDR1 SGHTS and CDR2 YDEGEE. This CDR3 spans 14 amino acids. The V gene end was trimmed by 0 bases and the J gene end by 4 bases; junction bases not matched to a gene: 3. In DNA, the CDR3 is TGTGCCAGCAGCTTGGCAGGGGGCGGGTACGAGCAGTACTTC. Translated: CASSLAGGGYEQYF.

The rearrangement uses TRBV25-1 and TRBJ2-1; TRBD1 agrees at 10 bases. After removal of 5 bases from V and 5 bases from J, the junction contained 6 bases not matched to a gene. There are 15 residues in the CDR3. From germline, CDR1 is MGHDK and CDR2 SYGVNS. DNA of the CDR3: TGTGCCAGCAGTATGCCGGGACAGGGGAACAATGAGCAGTTCTTC. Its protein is CASSMPGQGNNEQFF. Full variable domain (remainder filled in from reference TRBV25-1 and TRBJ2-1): EADIYQTPRYLVIGTGKKITLECSQTMGHDKMYWYQQDPGMELHLIHYSYGVNSTEKGDLSSESTVSRIRTEHFPLTLESARPSHTSQYLCASSMPGQGNNEQFFGPGTRLTVL.

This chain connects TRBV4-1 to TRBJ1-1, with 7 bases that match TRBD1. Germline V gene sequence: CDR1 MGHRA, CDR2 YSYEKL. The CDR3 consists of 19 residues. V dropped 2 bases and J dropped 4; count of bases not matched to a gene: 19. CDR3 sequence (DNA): TGCGCCAGCAGCCAACCCCGGAGGGGGCTTGGGGTGAAGGTCACTGAAGCTTTCTTT. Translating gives CASSQPRRGLGVKVTEAFF.

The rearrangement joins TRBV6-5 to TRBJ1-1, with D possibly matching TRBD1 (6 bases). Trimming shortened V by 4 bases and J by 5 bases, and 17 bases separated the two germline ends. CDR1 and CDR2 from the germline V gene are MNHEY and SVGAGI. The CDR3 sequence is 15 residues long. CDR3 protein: CASSSGRGRLTEAFF. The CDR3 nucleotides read TGTGCCAGCAGTTCCGGGCGGGGGCGCTTAACTGAAGCTTTCTTT.

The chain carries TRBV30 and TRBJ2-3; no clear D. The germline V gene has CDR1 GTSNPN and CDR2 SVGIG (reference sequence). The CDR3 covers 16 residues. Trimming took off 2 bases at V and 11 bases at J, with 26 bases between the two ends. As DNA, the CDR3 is TGTGCCTGGAGTCCGAGGTATGGCCGGAAAACTTTAAGGCAGTATTTT. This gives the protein CAWSPRYGRKTLRQYF.

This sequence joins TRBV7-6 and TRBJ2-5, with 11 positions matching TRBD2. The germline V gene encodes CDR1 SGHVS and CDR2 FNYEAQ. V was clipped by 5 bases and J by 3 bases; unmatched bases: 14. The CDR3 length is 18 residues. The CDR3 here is CASSKQPLAGAIEETQYF. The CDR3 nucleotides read TGTGCCAGCAGCAAACAACCACTAGCGGGGGCGATAGAAGAGACCCAGTACTTC.

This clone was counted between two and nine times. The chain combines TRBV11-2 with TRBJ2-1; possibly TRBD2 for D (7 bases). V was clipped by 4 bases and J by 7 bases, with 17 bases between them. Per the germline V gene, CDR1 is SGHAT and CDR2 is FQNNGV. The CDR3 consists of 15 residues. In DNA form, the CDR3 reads TGTGCCAGCAGCTCGGGTGGGGGGGCGAGGAATGAGCAGTTCTTC. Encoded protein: CASSSGGGARNEQFF.

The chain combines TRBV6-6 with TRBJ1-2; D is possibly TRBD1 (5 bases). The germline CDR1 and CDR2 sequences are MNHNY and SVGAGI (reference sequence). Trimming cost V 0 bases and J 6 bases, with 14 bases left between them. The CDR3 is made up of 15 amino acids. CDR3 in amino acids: CASSYSVSGRDGYTF. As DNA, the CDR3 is TGTGCCAGCAGTTACTCAGTATCGGGCAGGGATGGCTACACCTTC.

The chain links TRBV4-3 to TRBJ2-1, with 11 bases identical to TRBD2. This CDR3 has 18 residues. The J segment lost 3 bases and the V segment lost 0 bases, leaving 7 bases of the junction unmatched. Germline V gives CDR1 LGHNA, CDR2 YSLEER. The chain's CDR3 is CASSQDAGLAGGYNEQFF. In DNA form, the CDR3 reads TGCGCCAGCAGCCAAGACGCGGGGCTAGCGGGGGGCTACAATGAGCAGTTCTTC.

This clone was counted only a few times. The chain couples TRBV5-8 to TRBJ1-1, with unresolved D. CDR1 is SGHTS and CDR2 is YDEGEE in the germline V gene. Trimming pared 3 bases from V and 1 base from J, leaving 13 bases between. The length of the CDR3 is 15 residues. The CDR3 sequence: CASSSAGNSNTEAFF. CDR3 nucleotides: TGTGCCAGCAGCTCGGCGGGGAATTCGAACACTGAAGCTTTCTTT. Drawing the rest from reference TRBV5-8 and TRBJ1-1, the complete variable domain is EAGVTQSPTHLIKTRGQQATLRCSPISGHTSVYWYQQALGLGLQFLLWYDEGEERNRGNFPPRFSGRQFPNYSSELNVNALELEDSALYLCASSSAGNSNTEAFFGQGTRLTVV.

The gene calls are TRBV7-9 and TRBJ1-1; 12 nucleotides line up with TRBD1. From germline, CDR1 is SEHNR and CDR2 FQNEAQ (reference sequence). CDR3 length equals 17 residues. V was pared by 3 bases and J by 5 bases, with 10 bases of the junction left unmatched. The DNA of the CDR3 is TGTGCCAGCAGCTTGGCTCCGGGACAGGGGGCGCGGACTGAAGCTTTCTTT. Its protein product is CASSLAPGQGARTEAFF.

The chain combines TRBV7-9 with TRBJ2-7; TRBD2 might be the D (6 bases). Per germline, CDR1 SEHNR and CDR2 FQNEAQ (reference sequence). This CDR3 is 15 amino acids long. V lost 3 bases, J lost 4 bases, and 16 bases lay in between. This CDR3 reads CASSFTGSIPYEQYF. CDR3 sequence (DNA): TGTGCCAGCAGCTTCACCGGGAGCATTCCGTACGAGCAGTACTTC.

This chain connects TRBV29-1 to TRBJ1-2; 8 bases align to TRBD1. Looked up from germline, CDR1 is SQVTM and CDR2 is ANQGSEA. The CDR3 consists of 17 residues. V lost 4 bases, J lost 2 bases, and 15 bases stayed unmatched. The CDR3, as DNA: TGCAGCGTTGCTGGGGGGCCGGCAACAGGGGGGAACTATGGCTACACCTTC. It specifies CSVAGGPATGGNYGYTF.

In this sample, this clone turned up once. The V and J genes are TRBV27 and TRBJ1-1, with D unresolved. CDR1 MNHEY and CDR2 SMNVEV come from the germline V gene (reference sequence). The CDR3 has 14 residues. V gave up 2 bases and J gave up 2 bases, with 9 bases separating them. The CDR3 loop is CASSLAGTNTEAFF. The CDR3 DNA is TGTGCCAGCAGTTTAGCAGGAACTAACACTGAAGCTTTCTTT.

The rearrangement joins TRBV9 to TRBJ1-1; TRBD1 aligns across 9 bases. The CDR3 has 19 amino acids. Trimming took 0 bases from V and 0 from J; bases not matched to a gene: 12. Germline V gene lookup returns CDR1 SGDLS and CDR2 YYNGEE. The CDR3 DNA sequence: TGTGCCAGCAGCGTAGCTCCGGGACAGGGCTCGGTCATGAACACTGAAGCTTTCTTT. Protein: CASSVAPGQGSVMNTEAFF.

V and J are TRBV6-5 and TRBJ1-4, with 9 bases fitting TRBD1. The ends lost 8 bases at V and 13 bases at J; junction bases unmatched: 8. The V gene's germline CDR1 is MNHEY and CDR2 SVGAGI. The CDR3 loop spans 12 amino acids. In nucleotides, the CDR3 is TGTGCCAGCCCCGTTCCGGGACAGGGACTGTTTTTT. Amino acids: CASPVPGQGLFF.

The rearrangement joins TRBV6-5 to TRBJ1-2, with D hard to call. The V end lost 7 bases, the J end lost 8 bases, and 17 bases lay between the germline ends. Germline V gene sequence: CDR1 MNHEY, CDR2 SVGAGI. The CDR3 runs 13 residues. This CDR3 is CASKGRTPGGYTF. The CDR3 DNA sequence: TGTGCCAGCAAAGGACGTACCCCGGGGGGCTACACCTTC.

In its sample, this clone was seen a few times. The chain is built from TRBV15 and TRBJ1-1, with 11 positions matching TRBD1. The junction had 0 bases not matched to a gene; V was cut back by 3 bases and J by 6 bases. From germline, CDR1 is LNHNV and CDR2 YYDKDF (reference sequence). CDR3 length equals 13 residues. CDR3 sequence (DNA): TGTGCCACCAGCAGGGGACAGGGGGCTGAAGCTTTCTTT. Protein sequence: CATSRGQGAEAFF.

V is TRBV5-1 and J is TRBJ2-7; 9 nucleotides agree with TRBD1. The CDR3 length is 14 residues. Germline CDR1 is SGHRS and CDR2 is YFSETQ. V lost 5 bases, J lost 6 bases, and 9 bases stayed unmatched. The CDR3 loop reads CASRGGTGTSEQYF. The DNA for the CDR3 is TGCGCCAGCAGGGGCGGGACAGGGACTTCCGAGCAGTACTTC.

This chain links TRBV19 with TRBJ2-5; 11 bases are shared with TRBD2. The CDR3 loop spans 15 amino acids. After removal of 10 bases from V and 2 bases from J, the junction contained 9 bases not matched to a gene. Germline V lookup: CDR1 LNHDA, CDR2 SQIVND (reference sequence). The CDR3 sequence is CATRGTSGSQETQYF. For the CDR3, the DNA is TGTGCCACAAGAGGGACTAGCGGTAGTCAAGAGACCCAGTACTTC.

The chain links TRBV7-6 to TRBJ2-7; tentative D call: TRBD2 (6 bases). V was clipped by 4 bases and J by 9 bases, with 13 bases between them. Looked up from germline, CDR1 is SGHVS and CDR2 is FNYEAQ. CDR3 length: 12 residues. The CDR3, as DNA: TGTGCCAGCAGCTCTCTGGGGGGTGGGCAGTACTTC. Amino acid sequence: CASSSLGGGQYF.

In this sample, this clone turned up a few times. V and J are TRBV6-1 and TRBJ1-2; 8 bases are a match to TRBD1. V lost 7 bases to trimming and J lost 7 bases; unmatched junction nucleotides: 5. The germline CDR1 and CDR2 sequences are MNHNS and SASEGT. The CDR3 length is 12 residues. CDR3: CASTRTGSGYTF. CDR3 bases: TGTGCCAGCACTAGGACAGGGAGTGGCTACACCTTC.

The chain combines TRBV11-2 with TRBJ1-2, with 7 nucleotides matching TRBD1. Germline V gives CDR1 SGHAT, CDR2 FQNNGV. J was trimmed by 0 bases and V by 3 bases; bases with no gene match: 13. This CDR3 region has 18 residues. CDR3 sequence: CASSLGPGTALSNYGYTF. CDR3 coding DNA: TGTGCCAGCAGCTTGGGCCCCGGGACAGCGCTATCTAACTATGGCTACACCTTC.

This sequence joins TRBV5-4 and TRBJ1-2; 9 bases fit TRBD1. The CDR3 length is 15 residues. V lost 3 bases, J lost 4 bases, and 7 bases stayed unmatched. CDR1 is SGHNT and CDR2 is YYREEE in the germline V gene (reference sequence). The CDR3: CASSSPQGQGYGYTF. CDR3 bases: TGTGCCAGCAGCTCCCCACAGGGACAGGGCTATGGCTACACCTTC.

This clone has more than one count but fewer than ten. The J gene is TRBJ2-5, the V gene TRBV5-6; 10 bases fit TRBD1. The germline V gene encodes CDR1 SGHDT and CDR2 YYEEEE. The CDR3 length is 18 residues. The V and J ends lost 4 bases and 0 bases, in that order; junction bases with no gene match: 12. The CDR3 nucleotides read TGTGCCAGCAGCCTTCGATCCTGGACAGGGGGTTACCAAGAGACCCAGTACTTC. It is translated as CASSLRSWTGGYQETQYF. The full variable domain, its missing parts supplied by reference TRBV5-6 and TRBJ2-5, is DAGVTQSPTHLIKTRGQQVTLRCSPKSGHDTVSWYQQALGQGPQFIFQYYEEEERQRGNFPDRFSGHQFPNYSSELNVNALLLGDSALYLCASSLRSWTGGYQETQYFGPGTRLLVL.

CDR3 nucleotides: TGTGCCAGCAGCGTAGAAACAGACACTGAAGCTTTCTTT. Amino acids: CASSVETDTEAFF. The genes are TRBV9 and TRBJ1-1; D remains unclear. V was trimmed by 0 bases and J by 3 bases, leaving 6 bases between them. The CDR3 runs 13 residues. The V gene's germline CDR1 is SGDLS and CDR2 YYNGEE.

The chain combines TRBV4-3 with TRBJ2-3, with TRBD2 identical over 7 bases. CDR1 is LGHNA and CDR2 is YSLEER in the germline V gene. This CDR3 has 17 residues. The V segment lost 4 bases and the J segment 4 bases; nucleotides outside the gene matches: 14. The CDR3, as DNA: TGCGCCAGCAGCCGGGGGTCCTTTGGGGGGGAGTCAGATACGCAGTATTTT. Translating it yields CASSRGSFGGESDTQYF.

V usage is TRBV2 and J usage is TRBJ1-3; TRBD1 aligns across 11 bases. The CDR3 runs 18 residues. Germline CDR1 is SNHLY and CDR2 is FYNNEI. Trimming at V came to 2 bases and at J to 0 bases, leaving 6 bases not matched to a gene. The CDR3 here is CASSESRTGGRSGNTIYF. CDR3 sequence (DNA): TGTGCCAGCAGTGAAAGTAGGACAGGGGGCCGCTCTGGAAACACCATATATTTT.